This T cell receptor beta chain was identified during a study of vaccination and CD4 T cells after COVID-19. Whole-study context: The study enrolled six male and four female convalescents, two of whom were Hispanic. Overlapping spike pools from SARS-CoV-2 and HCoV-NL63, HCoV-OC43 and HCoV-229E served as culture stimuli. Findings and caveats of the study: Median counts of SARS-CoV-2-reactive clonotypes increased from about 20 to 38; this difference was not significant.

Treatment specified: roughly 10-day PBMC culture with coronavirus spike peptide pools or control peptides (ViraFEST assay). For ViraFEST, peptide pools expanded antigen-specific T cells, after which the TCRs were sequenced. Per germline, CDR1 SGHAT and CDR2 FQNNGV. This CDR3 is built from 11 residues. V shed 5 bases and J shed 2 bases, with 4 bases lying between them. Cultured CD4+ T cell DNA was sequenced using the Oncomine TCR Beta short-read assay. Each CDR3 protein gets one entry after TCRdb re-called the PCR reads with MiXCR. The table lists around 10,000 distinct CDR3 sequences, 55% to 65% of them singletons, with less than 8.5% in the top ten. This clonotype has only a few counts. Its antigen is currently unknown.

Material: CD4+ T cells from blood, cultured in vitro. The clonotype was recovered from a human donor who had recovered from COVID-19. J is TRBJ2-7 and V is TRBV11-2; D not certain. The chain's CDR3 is CASSPAYEQYF. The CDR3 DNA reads TGTGCCAGCAGCCCAGCCTACGAGCAGTACTTC.